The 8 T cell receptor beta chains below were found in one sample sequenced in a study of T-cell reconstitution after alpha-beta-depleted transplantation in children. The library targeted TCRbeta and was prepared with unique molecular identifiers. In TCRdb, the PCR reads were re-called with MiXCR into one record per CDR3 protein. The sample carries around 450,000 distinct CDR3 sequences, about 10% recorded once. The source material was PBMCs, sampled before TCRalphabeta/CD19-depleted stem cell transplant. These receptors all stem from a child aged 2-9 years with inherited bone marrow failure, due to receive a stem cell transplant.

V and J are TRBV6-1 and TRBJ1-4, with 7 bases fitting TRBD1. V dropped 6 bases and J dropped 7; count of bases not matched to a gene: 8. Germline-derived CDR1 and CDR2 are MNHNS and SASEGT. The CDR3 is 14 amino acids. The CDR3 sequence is CASSPDRAREKLFF. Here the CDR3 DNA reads TGTGCCAGCAGCCCCGACAGGGCGCGTGAAAAACTGTTTTTT.

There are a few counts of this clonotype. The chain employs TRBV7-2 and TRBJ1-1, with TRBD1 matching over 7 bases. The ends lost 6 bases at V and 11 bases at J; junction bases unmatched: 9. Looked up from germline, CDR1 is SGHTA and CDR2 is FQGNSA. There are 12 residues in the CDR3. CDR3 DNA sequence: TGTGCCAGCAGTCCCGGGACAGTGGCCGCTTTCTTT. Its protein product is CASSPGTVAAFF.

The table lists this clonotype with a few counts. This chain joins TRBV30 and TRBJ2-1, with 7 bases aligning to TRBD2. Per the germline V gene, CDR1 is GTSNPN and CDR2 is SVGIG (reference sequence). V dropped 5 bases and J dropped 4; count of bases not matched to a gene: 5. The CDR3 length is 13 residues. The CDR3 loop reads CAWAGVFYNEQFF. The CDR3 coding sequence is TGTGCCTGGGCGGGAGTTTTTTACAATGAGCAGTTCTTC.

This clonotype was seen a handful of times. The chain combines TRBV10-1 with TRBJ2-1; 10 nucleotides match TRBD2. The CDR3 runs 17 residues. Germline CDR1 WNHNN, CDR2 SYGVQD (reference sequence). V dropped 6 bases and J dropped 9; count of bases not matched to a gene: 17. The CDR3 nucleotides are TGCGCCAGCAGGACCCCGCGGGGAGCGGGAGGGCAGGGTGAGCAGTTCTTC. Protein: CASRTPRGAGGQGEQFF.

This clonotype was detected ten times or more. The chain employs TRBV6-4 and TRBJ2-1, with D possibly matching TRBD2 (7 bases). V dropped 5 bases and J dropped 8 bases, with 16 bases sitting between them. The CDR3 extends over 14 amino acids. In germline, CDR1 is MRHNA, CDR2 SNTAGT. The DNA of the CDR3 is TGTGCCAGCAGTCCCGAAGGGGAGGGGGATGAGCAGTTCTTC. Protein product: CASSPEGEGDEQFF.

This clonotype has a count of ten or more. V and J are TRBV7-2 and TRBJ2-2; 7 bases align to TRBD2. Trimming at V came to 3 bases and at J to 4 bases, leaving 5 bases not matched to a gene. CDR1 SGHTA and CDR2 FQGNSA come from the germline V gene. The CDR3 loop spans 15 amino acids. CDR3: CASSFGGRRTGELFF. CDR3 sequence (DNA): TGTGCCAGCAGCTTCGGGGGGAGGCGCACCGGGGAGCTGTTTTTT. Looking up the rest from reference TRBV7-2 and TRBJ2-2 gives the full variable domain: GAGVSQSPSNKVTEKGKDVELRCDPISGHTALYWYRQSLGQGLEFLIYFQGNSAPDKSGLPSDRFSAERTGGSVSTLTIQRTQQEDSAVYLCASSFGGRRTGELFFGEGSRLTVL.

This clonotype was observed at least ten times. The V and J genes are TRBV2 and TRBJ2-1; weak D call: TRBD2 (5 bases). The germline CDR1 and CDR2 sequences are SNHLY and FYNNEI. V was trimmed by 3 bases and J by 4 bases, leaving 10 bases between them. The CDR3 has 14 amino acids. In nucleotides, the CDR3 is TGTGCCAGCAGTGACAAGCGGACGTACAATGAGCAGTTCTTC. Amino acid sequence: CASSDKRTYNEQFF.

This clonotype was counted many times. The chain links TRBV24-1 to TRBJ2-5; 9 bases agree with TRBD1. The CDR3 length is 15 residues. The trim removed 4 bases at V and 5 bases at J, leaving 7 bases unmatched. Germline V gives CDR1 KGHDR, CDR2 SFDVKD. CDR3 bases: TGTGCCACCAGTGACCCGGGACAGGGAGACGAGACCCAGTACTTC. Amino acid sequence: CATSDPGQGDETQYF.